This TCR beta chain was captured by sequencing in a study of shared clonotypes between healthy human individuals. Study details: Donor composition was two women and three men, aged 18 to 49. The study used three CD4 naive, three CD4 memory, two CD8 naive and one CD8 memory plate per donor.

V was pared by 7 bases and J by 6 bases, with 11 bases between. Germline V gene lookup returns CDR1 SNHLY and CDR2 FYNNEI. This CDR3 comprises 12 residues. TCRdb keeps only in-frame clones here, not all; method: immunoSEQ multiplex PCR. Of 2 million or so clones listed, roughly 94% are singletons. The sequenced sample was naive CD4+ T cells sorted from blood. As to subset: CD45RA+ positively selected. This TCR derives from a man aged 18 to 30 in good health. The chain is built from TRBV2 and TRBJ2-3; D uncertain. The CDR3 is CASTLLTDTQYF. The CDR3 DNA follows: TGTGCCAGCACCTTACTAACCGATACGCAGTATTTT. Together with reference TRBV2 and TRBJ2-3, the CDR3 gives the full variable domain: EPEVTQTPSHQVTQMGQEVILRCVPISNHLYFYWYRQILGQKVEFLVSFYNNEISEKSEIFDDQFSVERPDGSNFTLKIRSTKLEDSAMYFCASTLLTDTQYFGPGTRLTVL.